The source of this T cell receptor (beta chain) is a study of CD8+CD57+ T cells in acquired aplastic anemia. Genomic DNA constituted the template upon which TCR beta VDJ and CDR3 profiling was performed. TCRdb re-analysed the reads in MiXCR, keeping a single row per CDR3 protein. This sample has under 150,000 distinct CDR3 sequences, with about 40% found just once. Those patients picked for sequencing had displayed CD8+CD57+ cell expansion on flow cytometry. The CDR3 runs to 12 residues. Germline CDR1 is LNHDA and CDR2 is SQIVND (reference sequence). The ends were cut back, 4 bases at V and 3 bases at J, with 7 bases in the middle.

The receptor's source is a human donor with aplastic anemia. Sequences were obtained from sorted CD4+, CD8+, or CD8+CD57+ T cells (not recorded which) from PBMCs. This chain connects TRBV19 to TRBJ2-7; a weak D match, TRBD2 (6 bases). CDR3 protein: CASSRGDYEQYF. Here the CDR3 DNA reads TGTGCCAGTAGTAGGGGGGACTACGAGCAGTACTTC.